The 17 T cell receptor beta chains presented below share a single source sample, sequenced in a study of liver allograft versus peripheral blood T cells. Study context: Recipients' peripheral blood T cell receptor repertoires were compared with those in transplanted livers.

TCRdb independently ran MiXCR on the reads; one entry per CDR3 protein. The sample contains some 10,000 distinct CDR3 sequences, under 20% of which appear only once. Every receptor here comes from a human patient who had a liver transplant. Some of these T cells may belong to the graft donor.

This chain uses TRBV20-1 with TRBJ1-4; unclear D gene. The germline CDR1 and CDR2 sequences are DFQATT and SNEGSKA (reference sequence). The CDR3 is made up of 13 amino acids. The V end lost 3 bases, the J end lost 0 bases, and 5 bases lay between the germline ends. CDR3 loop: CSARWATNEKLFF. CDR3 nucleotides: TGCAGTGCTAGGTGGGCAACTAATGAAAAACTGTTTTTT.

This clonotype was recorded once. The chain has TRBV20-1 and TRBJ1-1; a weak D match, TRBD1 (5 bases). V was clipped by 5 bases and J by 3 bases, with 10 bases between them. Germline CDR1 and CDR2: DFQATT and SNEGSKA (reference sequence). The CDR3 has 12 amino acids. CDR3 DNA: TGCAGTGCTCCGACAGCTGACACTGAAGCTTTCTTT. Amino acid sequence: CSAPTADTEAFF.

J is TRBJ1-2 and V is TRBV11-2, with no clear D. Trimming cost V 1 base and J 11 bases, with 11 bases left between them. This CDR3 has 12 residues. Per the germline V gene, CDR1 is SGHAT and CDR2 is FQNNGV. Written as DNA, the CDR3 is TGTGCCAGCAGCTTAGCCAGTTCCGATTACACCTTC. Translating it yields CASSLASSDYTF.

The J gene is TRBJ2-2, the V gene TRBV12-3 or TRBV12-4; D uncertain. V lost 3 bases to trimming and J lost 13 bases, with 15 bases between them. CDR3 length: 13 residues. CDR3 protein: CASSFLSPRWLFF. The CDR3 bases are TGTGCCAGCAGTTTTCTCAGCCCTAGGTGGCTGTTTTTT.

Sample share makes this clonotype medium-sized (0.01 to 0.1%). The J gene is TRBJ1-1, the V gene TRBV6-6; TRBD1 agrees at 8 bases. The CDR3 runs to 14 residues. The germline V gene has CDR1 MNHNY and CDR2 SVGAGI (reference sequence). V dropped 5 bases and J dropped 5; count of bases not matched to a gene: 7. In nucleotides, the CDR3 is TGTGCCAGCAGTCTACGACAGGGGTGGACTGAAGCTTTCTTT. This gives the protein CASSLRQGWTEAFF.

This clonotype qualifies as medium-sized. This chain joins TRBV29-1 and TRBJ1-1; perhaps TRBD1 as D (6 bases). V lost 2 bases, J lost 2 bases, and 9 bases lay in between. Germline-derived CDR1 and CDR2 are SQVTM and ANQGSEA. The CDR3 length is 13 residues. For the CDR3, the DNA is TGCAGCGTTGAAAACAGGGTTAACACTGAAGCTTTCTTT. Residues: CSVENRVNTEAFF. Combining the CDR3 with reference TRBV29-1 and TRBJ1-1 gives the whole variable domain SAVISQKPSRDICQRGTSLTIQCQVDSQVTMMFWYRQQPGQSLTLIATANQGSEATYESGFVIDKFPISRPNLTFSTLTVSNMSPEDSSIYLCSVENRVNTEAFFGQGTRLTVV.

The chain has TRBV5-4 and TRBJ1-4, with D possibly matching TRBD1 (6 bases). The CDR3 sequence is 18 residues long. V was shortened by 0 bases and J by 3 bases, with 18 bases between the two germline ends. Germline-derived CDR1 and CDR2 are SGHNT and YYREEE (reference sequence). CDR3 protein: CASSLGGGARGPNEKLFF. The CDR3 DNA follows: TGTGCCAGCAGCTTGGGAGGAGGTGCCAGGGGACCTAATGAAAAACTGTTTTTT.

The chain couples TRBV25-1 to TRBJ2-7; D not resolved. The ends were cut back, 10 bases at V and 3 bases at J, with 10 bases in the middle. The CDR3 is 11 residues long. CDR1 and CDR2 from the germline V gene are MGHDK and SYGVNS. The CDR3 DNA follows: TGTGCCACCTCACAGTACTACGAGCAGTACTTC. Encoded protein: CATSQYYEQYF.

This clonotype was recorded at least ten times. V is TRBV7-9 and J is TRBJ1-1; no definite D call. The V end lost 5 bases, the J end lost 6 bases, and 13 bases lay between the germline ends. Germline lookup yields CDR1 SEHNR and CDR2 FQNEAQ (reference sequence). This CDR3 is 13 amino acids long. The DNA of the CDR3 is TGTGCCAGCAGCAAAACCAGTACCTCTGAAGCTTTCTTT. Translated, it gives CASSKTSTSEAFF.

This clonotype was recorded at least ten times. CDR3 nucleotides: TGTGCCAGTAGTCCAGGGGAACTTCAGCCCCAGCATTTT. Protein: CASSPGELQPQHF. The chain combines TRBV19 with TRBJ1-5; weak D call: TRBD1 (6 bases). The CDR3 covers 13 residues. The V and J ends lost 5 bases and 6 bases respectively, with 11 bases between them. Germline-derived CDR1 and CDR2 are LNHDA and SQIVND (reference sequence).

At least ten counts were recorded for this clonotype. The chain has TRBV10-3 and TRBJ2-7; D may be TRBD1 (5 bases). The CDR3 sequence is 12 residues long. Germline V gives CDR1 ENHRY, CDR2 SYGVKD. Trimming took 5 bases from V and 3 from J, leaving 8 bases between them. The DNA of the CDR3 is TGTGCCATCAGTCCCCAGGGCTACGAGCAGTACTTC. This encodes CAISPQGYEQYF.

This clonotype appeared many times. This chain joins TRBV19 and TRBJ2-1; D gene unclear. The V end was cut by 5 bases, the J end by 0 bases, with 14 bases between. This CDR3 region has 16 residues. CDR1 and CDR2 (germline): LNHDA, SQIVND (reference sequence). Written as DNA, the CDR3 is TGTGCCAGTAGTGGTTACGGGTCGAGCTCCTACAATGAGCAGTTCTTC. Translation: CASSGYGSSSYNEQFF.

This clonotype was counted ten times or more. The rearrangement uses TRBV6-2 or TRBV6-3 and TRBJ1-4; the D is unclear. V was cut by 4 bases and J by 7 bases, with 10 bases left in between. Germline CDR1 is MNHEY and CDR2 is SVGEGT. The CDR3 runs to 13 residues. The CDR3 region has the DNA TGTGCCAGCAGTTTTTTTGACGGTGAAAAACTGTTTTTT. This codes for CASSFFDGEKLFF.

This clonotype was recorded a few times. The rearrangement uses TRBV5-5 and TRBJ1-2; D gene ambiguous. CDR1 is SGHKS, CDR2 YYEKEE, per germline (reference sequence). The ends were cut back, 6 bases at V and 7 bases at J, with 16 bases in the middle. CDR3 length: 13 residues. In DNA, the CDR3 is TGTGCCAGCAACCAACAAGATTGGGGTGGCTACACCTTC. This codes for CASNQQDWGGYTF.

In its sample, this clonotype was seen a few times. The chain combines TRBV24-1 with TRBJ1-4; D unresolved. V lost 4 bases and J 6 bases, leaving 8 bases between the germline ends. CDR3 length: 13 residues. Germline values: CDR1 KGHDR, CDR2 SFDVKD. This chain's CDR3 is CATSEGPDEKLFF. The DNA for the CDR3 is TGTGCCACCAGTGAAGGGCCGGATGAAAAACTGTTTTTT.

This clonotype was detected ten times or more. V gene TRBV6-5 combines with J gene TRBJ1-1, with D perhaps matching TRBD1 (5 bases). CDR1 is MNHEY and CDR2 is SVGAGI in the germline V gene. The CDR3 extends over 13 amino acids. V gave up 5 bases and J gave up 9 bases, with 16 bases separating them. The DNA of the CDR3 is TGTGCCAGCAGTCCGCAGGGAATCGGTAAAGCTTTCTTT. Translated, it gives CASSPQGIGKAFF.

The rearrangement uses TRBV12-5 and TRBJ2-1; a weak D match, TRBD1 (5 bases). CDR3 size: 14 residues. Germline loops: CDR1 LGHNT, CDR2 FRNRAP. V lost 1 base and J lost 5, with 9 bases in between. The CDR3 loop reads CASGLADTNNEQFF. The CDR3 DNA reads TGTGCTAGTGGTTTGGCGGACACCAACAATGAGCAGTTCTTC.